Sequencing of this T cell receptor beta chain was carried out in a study of T cells in Graves' hyperthyroidism and ophthalmopathy. General study points: Blood also contained most expanded thyroid clonotypes above 0.001.

The ends lost 3 bases at V and 4 bases at J; junction bases unmatched: 3. The CDR3 totals 15 residues. This clonotype appeared many times. Its antigen remains unidentified. Amplified regions were TCR beta CDR3 sequences from RNA transcripts. HTBI primers were used for first-round RT-PCR of the TCR CDR3. TCRdb re-derived calls from the multiplex PCR reads in MiXCR, one entry per CDR3 protein. The sample lists approximately 610,000 distinct CDR3 sequences, roughly 14% occurring once. Exclusion criteria comprised uncontrolled infection, other autoimmune disease, pregnancy or lactation. Out of over 9 ml of fresh peripheral blood came the PBMCs.

The chain recombines TRBV12-3 or TRBV12-4 with TRBJ2-5, with 12 bases identical to TRBD2. The sequenced sample consisted of blood. This receptor was taken from a woman in her forties with Graves' ophthalmopathy. The CDR3 region has the DNA TGTGCCAGCAGTTTTGGGGGACTAGCGGGAGAGACCCAGTACTTC. Translating it yields CASSFGGLAGETQYF.